Listed below are T cell receptor beta chains from one sample, sequenced in a study of a mutant IDH1 vaccine in newly diagnosed glioma. For these receptors, no antigen is known. Data came from immunoSEQ multiplex PCR; TCRdb stores just in-frame clones and leaves some out. This table has over 55,000 clones, about four fifths appearing once. The specimen was PBMCs, collected from a glioma patient whose treatment included an IDH1 peptide vaccine. The receptors derive from a man between 40 and 49 years old with glioma. The CDR3 runs from the conserved cysteine through the conserved F or W. A D gene is named only where the DNA matches it firmly. Clone size is not always given. Where it is, it says once, few, many or a class for expanded clones.

v_gene,abundance,j_gene,d_gene,CDR3aa,CDR3nt
TRBV5-1,-,TRBJ2-3,TRBD2,CASSLLAGGAQRGGTDTQYF,TGCGCCAGCAGCCTTTTAGCGGGGGGCGCTCAAAGAGGGGGCACAGATACGCAGTATTTT
TRBV7-2,-,TRBJ2-1,TRBD2,CASSPYTGGLYNEQFF,TGTGCCAGCAGCCCATACACGGGGGGACTTTACAATGAGCAGTTCTTC
TRBV19,-,TRBJ2-2,TRBD1,CASSIRQGGTGELFF,TGTGCCAGTAGTATACGACAGGGTGGGACCGGGGAGCTGTTTTTT
TRBV11-2,-,TRBJ1-4,-,CASSSGGSQLGEKLFF,TGTGCCAGCAGCTCCGGGGGTTCCCAACTAGGGGAAAAACTGTTTTTT
TRBV18,-,TRBJ2-1,-,CASSGEVPEQFF,TGTGCCAGCTCGGGGGAGGTACCTGAGCAGTTCTTC
TRBV4-2,-,TRBJ2-7,TRBD2,CASSQDSLAGDPSYEQYF,TGTGCCAGCAGCCAAGATAGCCTAGCGGGAGACCCCTCCTACGAGCAGTACTTC
TRBV19,-,TRBJ2-1,-,CASAGAESYNEQFF,TGTGCCAGCGCAGGGGCCGAGTCCTACAATGAGCAGTTCTTC
TRBV18,-,TRBJ2-7,-,CASSPERFGNEQYF,TGTGCCAGCTCACCTGAACGGTTCGGGAACGAGCAGTACTTC
TRBV21-1,few,TRBJ1-4,-,CASSKAARTGTNEKLFF,TGTGCCAGCAGCAAAGCTGCGAGGACAGGGACTAATGAAAAACTGTTTTTT
TRBV28,-,TRBJ2-7,TRBD1,CASSTRDRGFNEQYF,TGTGCCAGCAGTACCCGGGACAGGGGGTTCAACGAGCAGTACTTC
TRBV4-1,few,TRBJ2-3,TRBD2,CASSQPIAGGDTDTQYF,TGCGCCAGCAGCCAACCTATAGCGGGGGGAGACACAGATACGCAGTATTTT
TRBV7-2,-,TRBJ1-1,-,CASSLWARDTEAFF,TGTGCCAGCAGCTTATGGGCCAGGGACACTGAAGCTTTCTTT
TRBV4-1,few,TRBJ2-1,TRBD2,CASSQDGGGAPLELNEQFF,TGCGCCAGCAGCCAAGATGGCGGGGGGGCACCTTTAGAACTAAATGAGCAGTTCTTC
TRBV30,-,TRBJ1-1,-,CAWSVLPRRDTEAFF,TGTGCCTGGAGTGTACTACCCAGGAGGGATACTGAAGCTTTCTTT
TRBV6-5,few,TRBJ2-5,TRBD2,CASSGTSGVQETQYF,TGTGCCAGCAGCGGGACTAGCGGGGTCCAAGAGACCCAGTACTTC
TRBV29-1,-,TRBJ2-7,TRBD2,CSVARLAGVNEQYF,TGCAGCGTTGCTCGGCTAGCGGGAGTCAACGAGCAGTACTTC
TRBV5-1,-,TRBJ2-6,-,CASSLAIGASGANVLTF,TGCGCCAGCAGCTTGGCCATCGGAGCGTCTGGGGCCAACGTCCTGACTTTC
TRBV15,-,TRBJ1-5,-,CATSRDLDSIYQPQHF,TGTGCCACCAGCAGAGATCTGGACAGTATTTATCAGCCCCAGCATTTT
TRBV9,few,TRBJ2-6,TRBD2,CASSVDWTSGRAGANVLTF,TGTGCCAGCAGCGTAGATTGGACTAGCGGGAGAGCAGGGGCCAACGTCCTGACTTTC
TRBV4-3,-,TRBJ1-2,-,CASSQESGTNYGYTF,TGCGCCAGCAGCCAAGAATCTGGGACTAACTATGGCTACACCTTC
TRBV7-2,-,TRBJ2-7,-,CASSLASVTYEQYF,TGTGCCAGCAGCTTAGCTTCAGTGACCTACGAGCAGTACTTC
TRBV5-8,once,TRBJ2-3,-,CASSLAGPADTQYF,TGTGCCAGCAGCTTGGCCGGCCCCGCGGATACGCAGTATTTT
TRBV5-6,-,TRBJ2-4,-,CASSLSAGLAKNIQYF,TGTGCCAGCAGCTTGAGCGCCGGGCTAGCCAAAAACATTCAGTACTTC
TRBV7-2,-,TRBJ2-3,TRBD2,CASRWTSSSTDTQYF,TGTGCCAGCAGATGGACTAGCTCTAGCACAGATACGCAGTATTTT
TRBV6-5,few,TRBJ2-7,-,CASSTGMPGEQYF,TGTGCCAGCAGTACCGGGATGCCGGGGGAGCAGTACTTC